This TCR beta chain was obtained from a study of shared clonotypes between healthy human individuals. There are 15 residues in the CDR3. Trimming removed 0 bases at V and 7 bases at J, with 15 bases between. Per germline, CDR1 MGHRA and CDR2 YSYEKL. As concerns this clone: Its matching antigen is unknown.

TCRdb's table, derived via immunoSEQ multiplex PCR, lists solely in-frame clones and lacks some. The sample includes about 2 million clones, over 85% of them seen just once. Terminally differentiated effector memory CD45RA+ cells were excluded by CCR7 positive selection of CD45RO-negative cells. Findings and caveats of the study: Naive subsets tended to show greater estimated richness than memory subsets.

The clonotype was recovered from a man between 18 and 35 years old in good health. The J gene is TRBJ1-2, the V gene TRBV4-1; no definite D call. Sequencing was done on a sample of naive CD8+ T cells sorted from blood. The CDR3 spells CASSQDNPGFRGYTF. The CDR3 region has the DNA TGCGCCAGCAGCCAAGATAATCCAGGCTTTCGTGGCTACACCTTC.